This TCR beta chain derives from a study of early T cells in non-severe SARS-CoV-2 infection. Study in general: Sequencing used unsorted whole-blood bulk RNA, so chains lack pairing. Overall study findings and caveats: VDJdb matching skewed toward anti-spike CD8 responses, missing private and CD4 specificities.

With respect to this clonotype: Its antigen is currently unknown.

The germline V gene has CDR1 LNHNV and CDR2 YYDKDF (reference sequence). The V gene end was trimmed by 3 bases and the J gene end by 1 base; junction bases not matched to a gene: 2. The CDR3 totals 16 residues. Unique molecular identifiers tagged individual cDNA molecules. TCRdb reprocessed the 5' RACE reads with MiXCR, giving one entry per CDR3 protein. The table lists some 88,000 distinct CDR3 sequences, approximately 15% of them singletons. This receptor was obtained from an adult who was a healthcare worker with PCR-confirmed SARS-CoV-2 infection or an uninfected control (not recorded which). This sequence joins TRBV15 and TRBJ2-7, with 14 bases aligning to TRBD2. The input for sequencing was whole blood, taken at baseline. CDR3 sequence: CATSRGLAGASYEQYF. In DNA, the CDR3 is TGTGCCACCAGCAGGGGACTAGCGGGAGCTTCCTACGAGCAGTACTTC.